The 14 T cell receptor beta chains in this list originate from one sample, sequenced in a study of blood T cell repertoires in COVID-19. Some clones are missing from TCRdb's copy, which holds only in-frame ones; the method was immunoSEQ multiplex PCR. The top ten hold 22% of the sample, which has about 160,000 clones, around 80% seen once. Sequencing used peripheral blood. The receptors were gathered from a woman older than 75 with acute or convalescent COVID-19.

The chain links TRBV28 to TRBJ2-2; weak D call: TRBD2 (6 bases). CDR1 is MDHEN, CDR2 SYDVKM, per germline. V lost 4 bases and J 5 bases, leaving 14 bases between the germline ends. The CDR3 consists of 15 residues. The CDR3 DNA sequence: TGTGCCAGCAGTTCACCTAGCGTCGGGACCGGGGAGCTGTTTTTT. The encoded protein is CASSSPSVGTGELFF.

The genes are TRBV18 and TRBJ1-5; D unclear. Germline V gives CDR1 KGHSH, CDR2 LQKENI. The CDR3 spans 15 residues. The V gene lost 3 bases and the J gene lost 4 bases, with 13 bases spanning the gap. The CDR3 nucleotides read TGTGCCAGCTCACCGAGGAGGGCGGGGAATCAGCCCCAGCATTTT. As protein: CASSPRRAGNQPQHF.

The chain recombines TRBV3-1 (or the pseudogene TRBV3-2) with TRBJ2-6; D unresolved. The CDR3 runs 17 residues. V was trimmed by 3 bases and J by 0 bases, leaving 12 bases between them. Per germline, CDR1 LGHDT and CDR2 YNNKEL (reference sequence). CDR3 nucleotide sequence: TGTGCCAGCAGCCATAGAGGTCGTCGCTCTGGGGCCAACGTCCTGACTTTC. Residues: CASSHRGRRSGANVLTF.

V usage is TRBV5-4 and J usage is TRBJ1-1; D perhaps matches TRBD1 (6 bases). V was cut by 5 bases and J by 0 bases, with 11 bases left in between. The CDR3 extends over 14 amino acids. Germline V CDR1 and CDR2: SGHNT, YYREEE (reference sequence). The CDR3 loop is CASRPGQMNTEAFF. The CDR3 DNA is TGTGCCAGCAGACCCGGACAGATGAACACTGAAGCTTTCTTT.

This chain connects TRBV30 to TRBJ1-1; D unresolved. The V end was cut by 1 base, the J end by 3 bases, with 9 bases between. The CDR3 consists of 13 residues. CDR1 and CDR2 (germline): GTSNPN, SVGIG (reference sequence). As DNA, the CDR3 is TGTGCCTGGAGTGGGAGACGGTACACTGAAGCTTTCTTT. This codes for CAWSGRRYTEAFF.

This clone was detected only once. The chain uses TRBV11-2 and TRBJ1-6; D unclear. Germline lookup yields CDR1 SGHAT and CDR2 FQNNGV. The CDR3 contains 14 residues. V lost 5 bases, J lost 10 bases, and 15 bases lay in between. In DNA, the CDR3 is TGTGCCAGCAGCATGGGGAGGGTGGGGTCACCCCTCCACTTT. Translated, it gives CASSMGRVGSPLHF.

This clone was recorded a few times. This chain joins TRBV7-2 and TRBJ1-6; the D gene is possibly TRBD1 (6 bases). The CDR3 loop spans 16 amino acids. Germline V gene sequence: CDR1 SGHTA, CDR2 FQGNSA. V lost 5 bases to trimming and J lost 2 bases, with 13 bases between them. The CDR3 DNA is TGTGCCAGCAGCCCCACCTGGACAGCCTATAATTCACCCCTCCACTTT. This gives the protein CASSPTWTAYNSPLHF.

V usage is TRBV5-4 and J usage is TRBJ2-3, with 11 nucleotides matching TRBD2. The CDR3 has 16 residues. With 1 base clipped from V and 4 bases from J, the junction kept 5 bases outside the gene matches. Germline V gene lookup returns CDR1 SGHNT and CDR2 YYREEE (reference sequence). CDR3 amino acids: CASSLWLAGGADTQYF. CDR3 nucleotide sequence: TGTGCCAGCAGCTTGTGGCTAGCGGGAGGAGCAGATACGCAGTATTTT. The full variable domain, rest sourced from reference TRBV5-4 and TRBJ2-3, is ETGVTQSPTHLIKTRGQQVTLRCSSQSGHNTVSWYQQALGQGPQFIFQYYREEENGRGNFPPRFSGLQFPNYSSELNVNALELDDSALYLCASSLWLAGGADTQYFGPGTRLTVL.

The V and J genes are TRBV10-3 and TRBJ2-3, with a tentative D call TRBD2 (7 bases). Germline V gene lookup returns CDR1 ENHRY and CDR2 SYGVKD. The CDR3 length is 14 residues. V was clipped by 6 bases and J by 1 base, with 11 bases between them. CDR3 protein: CAIRRGGGTDTQYF. Written as DNA, the CDR3 is TGTGCCATCAGAAGGGGGGGAGGCACAGATACGCAGTATTTT.

The rearrangement uses TRBV30 and TRBJ1-2; D gene uncertain. The CDR3 sequence is 11 residues long. Deletions cut 2 bases from V and 13 bases from J, with 14 bases between. Looked up from germline, CDR1 is GTSNPN and CDR2 is SVGIG (reference sequence). As DNA, the CDR3 is TGTGCCTGGAGTCCGGGTCCCCGTTTCACCTTC. Encoded protein: CAWSPGPRFTF.

The chain couples TRBV9 to TRBJ2-7; D perhaps matches TRBD2 (6 bases). This CDR3 contains 14 residues. The germline CDR1 and CDR2 sequences are SGDLS and YYNGEE. The ends were cut back, 3 bases at V and 0 bases at J, with 10 bases in the middle. CDR3 sequence: CASSGGAYSYEQYF. The CDR3 bases are TGTGCCAGCAGCGGCGGGGCCTACTCCTACGAGCAGTACTTC.

The V call is TRBV18, the J call TRBJ2-7; 10 nucleotides line up with TRBD2. CDR3 size: 16 residues. The J segment lost 2 bases and the V segment lost 2 bases, leaving 6 bases of the junction unmatched. Germline-derived CDR1 and CDR2 are KGHSH and LQKENI. CDR3 coding DNA: TGTGCCAGCTCACCATCCTGGACTAGCGGAGCCTACGAGCAGTACTTC. It specifies CASSPSWTSGAYEQYF.

As concerns this clone: Its ends do not fully match the called genes, so a read error is possible. The chain has TRBV3-1 (or the pseudogene TRBV3-2) and TRBJ1-2, with D uncertain. The length of the CDR3 is 13 residues. Germline CDR1 reads LGHDT; CDR2 reads YNNKEL (reference sequence). The CDR3: CASSQVSDYGYTF. The CDR3 bases are TGTGCCAGCAGTCAAGTCAGTGACTATGGCTACACCTTC.

This chain joins TRBV7-9 and TRBJ2-1; 10 bases map to TRBD2. The CDR3 runs 16 residues. Trimming took 5 bases from V and 7 from J; bases not matched to a gene: 11. Germline-derived CDR1 and CDR2 are SEHNR and FQNEAQ (reference sequence). This CDR3 is CASSHPSGSVTNEQFF. CDR3 nucleotides: TGTGCCAGCAGCCACCCTAGCGGGAGTGTCACAAATGAGCAGTTCTTC.